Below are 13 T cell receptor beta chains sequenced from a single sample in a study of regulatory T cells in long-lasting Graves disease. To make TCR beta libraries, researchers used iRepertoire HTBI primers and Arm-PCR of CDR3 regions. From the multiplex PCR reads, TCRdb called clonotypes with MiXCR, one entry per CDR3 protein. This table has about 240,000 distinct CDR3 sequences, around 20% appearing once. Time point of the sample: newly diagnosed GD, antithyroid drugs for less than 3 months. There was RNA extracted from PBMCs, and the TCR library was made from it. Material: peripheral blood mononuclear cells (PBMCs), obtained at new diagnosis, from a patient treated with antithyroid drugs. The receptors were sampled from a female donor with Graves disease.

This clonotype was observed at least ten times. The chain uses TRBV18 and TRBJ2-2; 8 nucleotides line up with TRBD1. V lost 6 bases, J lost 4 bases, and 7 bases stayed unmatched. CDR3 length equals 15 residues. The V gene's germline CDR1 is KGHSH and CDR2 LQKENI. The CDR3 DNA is TGTGCCAGCTCCGGACAGGGATATAGCACCGGGGAGCTGTTTTTT. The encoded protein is CASSGQGYSTGELFF.

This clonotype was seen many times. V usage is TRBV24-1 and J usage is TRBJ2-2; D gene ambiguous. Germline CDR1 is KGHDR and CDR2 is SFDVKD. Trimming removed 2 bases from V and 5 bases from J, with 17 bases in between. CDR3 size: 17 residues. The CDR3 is CATSDSSGPRQTGELFF. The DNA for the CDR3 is TGTGCCACCAGTGATTCTTCGGGTCCGCGTCAGACCGGGGAGCTGTTTTTT.

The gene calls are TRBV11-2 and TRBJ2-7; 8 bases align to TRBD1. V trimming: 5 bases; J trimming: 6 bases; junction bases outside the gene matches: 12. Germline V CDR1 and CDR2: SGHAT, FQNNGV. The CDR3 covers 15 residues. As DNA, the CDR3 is TGTGCCAGCAGCCGTGTGGGGGGACAGGCCTTCGAGCAGTACTTC. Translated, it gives CASSRVGGQAFEQYF.

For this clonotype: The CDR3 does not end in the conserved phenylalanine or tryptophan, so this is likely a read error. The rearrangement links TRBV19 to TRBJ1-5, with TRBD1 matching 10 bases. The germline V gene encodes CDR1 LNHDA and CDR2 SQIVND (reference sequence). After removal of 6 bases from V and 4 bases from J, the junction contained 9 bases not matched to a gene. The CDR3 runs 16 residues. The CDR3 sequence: CASRARQGASNQPQHL. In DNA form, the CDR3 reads TGTGCCAGTAGGGCCCGACAGGGGGCGTCTAATCAGCCCCAGCATCTT.

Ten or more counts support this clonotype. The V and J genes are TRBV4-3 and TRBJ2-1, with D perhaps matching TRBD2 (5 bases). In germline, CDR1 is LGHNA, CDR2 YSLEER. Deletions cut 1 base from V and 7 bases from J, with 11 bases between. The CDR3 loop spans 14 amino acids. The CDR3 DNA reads TGCGCCAGCAGCCAAGCCGGGTCGGGGAATGAGCAGTTCTTC. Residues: CASSQAGSGNEQFF.

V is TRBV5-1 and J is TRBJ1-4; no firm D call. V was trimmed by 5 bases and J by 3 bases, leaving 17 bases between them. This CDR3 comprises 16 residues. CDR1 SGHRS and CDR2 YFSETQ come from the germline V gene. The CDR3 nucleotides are TGCGCCAGCAGGGCAGCACCTCGTGGAGCTAATGAAAAACTGTTTTTT. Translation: CASRAAPRGANEKLFF.

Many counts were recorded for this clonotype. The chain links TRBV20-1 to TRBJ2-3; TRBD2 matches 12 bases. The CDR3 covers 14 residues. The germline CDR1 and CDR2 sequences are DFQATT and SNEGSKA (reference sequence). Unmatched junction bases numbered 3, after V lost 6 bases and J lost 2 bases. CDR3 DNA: TGCAGTGCCCGGACTAGCGGGGCCACAGATACGCAGTATTTT. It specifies CSARTSGATDTQYF.

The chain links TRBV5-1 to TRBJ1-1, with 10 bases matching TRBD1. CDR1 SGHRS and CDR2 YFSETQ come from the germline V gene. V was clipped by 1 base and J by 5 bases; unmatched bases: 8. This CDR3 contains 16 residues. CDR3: CASSLPRQGAVTEAFF. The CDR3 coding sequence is TGCGCCAGCAGCTTGCCCCGACAGGGGGCGGTAACTGAAGCTTTCTTT. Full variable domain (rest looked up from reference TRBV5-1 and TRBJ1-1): KAGVTQTPRYLIKTRGQQVTLSCSPISGHRSVSWYQQTPGQGLQFLFEYFSETQRNKGNFPGRFSGRQFSNSRSEMNVSTLELGDSALYLCASSLPRQGAVTEAFFGQGTRLTVV.

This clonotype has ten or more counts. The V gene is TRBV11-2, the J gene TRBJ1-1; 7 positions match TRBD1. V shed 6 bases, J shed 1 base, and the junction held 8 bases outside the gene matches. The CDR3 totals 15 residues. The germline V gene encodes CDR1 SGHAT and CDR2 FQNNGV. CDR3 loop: CASRLTGTRNTEAFF. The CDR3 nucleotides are TGTGCCAGCAGATTGACAGGGACGAGGAACACTGAAGCTTTCTTT.

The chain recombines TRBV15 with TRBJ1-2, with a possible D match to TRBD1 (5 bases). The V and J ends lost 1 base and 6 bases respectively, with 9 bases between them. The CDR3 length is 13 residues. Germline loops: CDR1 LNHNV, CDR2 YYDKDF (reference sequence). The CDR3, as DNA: TGTGCCACCAGCAGAGTCGGAGGGGATGGCTACACCTTC. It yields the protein CATSRVGGDGYTF. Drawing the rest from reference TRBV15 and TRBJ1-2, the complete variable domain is DAMVIQNPRYQVTQFGKPVTLSCSQTLNHNVMYWYQQKSSQAPKLLFHYYDKDFNNEADTPDNFQSRRPNTSFCFLDIRSPGLGDTAMYLCATSRVGGDGYTFGSGTRLTVV.

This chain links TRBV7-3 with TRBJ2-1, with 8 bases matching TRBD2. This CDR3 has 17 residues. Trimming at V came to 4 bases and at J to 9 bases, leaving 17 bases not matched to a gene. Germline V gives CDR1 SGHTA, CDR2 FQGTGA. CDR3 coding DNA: TGTGCCAGCAGCTCCTTAGCGGGGCCCTCTGCCGGGGGTGAGCAGTTCTTC. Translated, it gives CASSSLAGPSAGGEQFF.

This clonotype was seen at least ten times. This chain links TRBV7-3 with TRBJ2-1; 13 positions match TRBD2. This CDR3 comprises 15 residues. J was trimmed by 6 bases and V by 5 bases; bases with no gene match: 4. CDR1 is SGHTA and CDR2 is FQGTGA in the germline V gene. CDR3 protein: CASSRTSGGANEQFF. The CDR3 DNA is TGTGCCAGCAGCCGAACTAGCGGGGGGGCCAATGAGCAGTTCTTC.

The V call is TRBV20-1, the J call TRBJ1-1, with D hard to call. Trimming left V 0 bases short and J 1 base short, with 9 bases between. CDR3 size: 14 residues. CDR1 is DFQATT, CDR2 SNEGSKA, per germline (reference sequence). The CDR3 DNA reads TGCAGTGCTAGAGATCCACCTTCGAACACTGAAGCTTTCTTT. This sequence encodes CSARDPPSNTEAFF.